This TCR beta chain is drawn from a study of blood T cell repertoires in COVID-19 (dated by TCRdb to 2020 to 2021). Regarding the study in general: Samples covering the acute and convalescent phases of COVID-19 were provided by collaborators in the United States, Italy and Spain. Subjects who had been exposed to COVID-19, were actively infected with it, or had recovered from it provided the deeply sampled blood TCRbeta repertoires that made up the dataset. The repertoires were released in a freely available public database intended as a resource for research on the immune response to SARS-CoV-2. Samples were obtained from the ongoing ImmuneRACE study (first 160 participants) and from over 1,000 subjects provided by 6 global collaborators. A de-identified subject ID, COVID-19 status, age in years and sex were almost always included in the sample metadata. Where available, HLA class I and class II types were taken from metadata supplied by the sample provider and were not determined by assay-based typing. The material from the prospective study consisted of cDNA or gDNA derived from T cells, B-cell-depleted T cells, or PBMCs.

Each collaborating institution followed its own protocols to collect whole blood in K2EDTA tubes. Collaborator samples were shipped for TCRbeta analysis as frozen whole blood, isolated PBMCs, or DNA extracted from either sample type. TCRbeta CDR3 regions were amplified from genomic DNA by means of the immunoSEQ Assay, a bias-controlled multiplex PCR. Per the original workflow: Nucleated cell counts per sample were estimated from amplification of reference gene primers within the assay. To quantify the absolute abundance of each unique TCRbeta CDR3 rearrangement, sequence reads were collapsed and filtered. For each sample, productive Simpson clonality was calculated by taking the square root of Simpson's diversity index across productive rearrangements. TCRdb took this table from immuneACCESS and kept in-frame rearrangements with V and J called. Such tables lack part of the clones; where checked against another copy, unresolved V genes explain under half of the gap, and the rest is unexplained. V and J calls and clone size are given by that table; D and trimming were obtained from the DNA. The table for this sample lists roughly 30,000 clones; under 85% of them were counted only once. The ten largest clones capture approximately 46% of the sample.

General conclusions and limits of the study: The amount of clinical and demographic metadata varied by source and participant and was provided uncurated.

CDR1 SNHLY and CDR2 FYNNEI were looked up in the germline V gene. Clipping removes 6 bases from V and 3 bases from J, with 9 as the unmatched junction base count. The CDR3 spans 15 residues, from the cysteine through the phenylalanine. Only the CDR3 DNA is retained, 45 bases long and in frame from the first base. Concerning this clone itself: No antigen is known for it. Within one base of it there is no much larger clone, and no base qualities were kept.

This TCR derives from a woman aged 80 or older with acute or convalescent COVID-19. Recombination linked TRBV2 to TRBJ1-1; 8 bases in the junction line up with TRBD1. Sequencing was done on a sample of peripheral blood. CDR3 protein: CASSKTGGKDTEAFF. The sequence in DNA is TGTGCCAGCAGCAAAACAGGGGGAAAGGACACTGAAGCTTTCTTT.